The entry that follows covers one T cell receptor beta chain sequence. Its antigen is undetermined. Alongside a J-beta primer mix, a sample-barcoded 5' primer served in a second PCR lasting about 7 to 11 cycles. MiXCR, applied by TCRdb to the 5' RACE reads, yields one record per CDR3 protein. The repertoire holds some 700,000 distinct CDR3 sequences, with over 20% as singletons. These data belong to a study of blood T cells in healthy people across ages. Study conclusions and caveats: PBMCs went unsorted, and a conclusive naive versus antigen-experienced comparison was therefore prevented.

This CDR3 has 16 amino acids. V was cut by 4 bases and J by 0 bases, with 15 bases left in between. Sequencing was done on a sample of blood. This clonotype was obtained from a man aged 65-85 years in good health. The chain is built from TRBV12-3 or TRBV12-4 and TRBJ2-5; weak D call: TRBD2 (5 bases). CDR3 in amino acids: CASSWLAAANQETQYF. The DNA for the CDR3 is TGTGCCAGCAGTTGGTTGGCAGCGGCTAACCAAGAGACCCAGTACTTC.